The sequence of this TCR beta chain was determined in a study of radiotherapy plus CTLA-4 blockade in lung cancer. The V and J ends lost 4 bases and 2 bases, in that order; junction bases with no gene match: 1. Germline V gene lookup returns CDR1 MNHEY and CDR2 SVGAGI. The CDR3 spans 14 residues. Data came from immunoSEQ multiplex PCR; TCRdb stores just in-frame clones and leaves some out. The sample holds around 45,000 clones, approximately 91% seen once. To note about this clone: Its antigen is not identified.

The study's findings and limits: Radiotherapy was combined with ipilimumab, and tumor-derived TCR clones then expanded in blood.

The sample in question was peripheral blood, obtained from a patient treated with radiotherapy plus ipilimumab. The chain has TRBV6-5 and TRBJ1-2; 10 bases match TRBD1. This TCR was recovered from a human donor with non-small cell lung cancer whose response to radiotherapy plus ipilimumab could not be evaluated. The CDR3 protein is CASSWGQGNYGYTF. CDR3 sequence (DNA): TGTGCCAGCAGTTGGGGACAGGGGAACTATGGCTACACCTTC.